This T cell receptor beta chain was captured by sequencing in a study of PD-1 blockade in mismatch repair-deficient tumors (dated by TCRdb to about 2017). With respect to the entire study: Between late 2013 and September 2016, around 91 consecutive patients with 11 to 12 mismatch repair-deficient cancer types, all previously treated and progressing, were enrolled in the trial. Deep sequencing of TCR CDR3 regions was used to track tumor-associated T cell clones in peripheral blood of patients responding to PD-1 blockade. Points the paper makes about the study in general: Rapid expansion after pembrolizumab followed by contraction, generally before radiologic responses, was shown by tumor-resident clones, which were often undetectable in blood before treatment.

The library was made by the immunoSEQ multiplex PCR assay. The table was pulled from immuneACCESS by TCRdb, which kept in-frame rearrangements only. Such tables lose some clones; where checked, under half of the loss comes from unresolved V genes, and the rest has no known cause. Recorded for this sample are around 68,000 clones; approximately 82% of them occurred a single time. The ten largest clones capture nearly 5.5% of the sample. V lost 2 bases and J lost 4 bases; the stretch between them is 11 bases long. CDR1 and CDR2 are drawn from the germline V gene: SGHTA, FQGNSA. Taken from cysteine to phenylalanine, the CDR3 has 14 residues. Only the CDR3 DNA stays, 42 bases, in frame from base 1. Mismatch repair deficiency in every enrolled patient was established by polymerase chain reaction or immunohistochemistry. TCR sequencing was carried out for three patients who responded to pembrolizumab therapy. In the phase II trial, pembrolizumab PD-1 blockade was tested prospectively in advanced mismatch repair-deficient cancers, no matter which tissue of origin the cancers came from. Peripheral blood T cell samples were collected serially, before PD-1 blockade began and at several time points afterward. Blood sampling times were expressed in weeks after the first pembrolizumab dose.

A note on this clone: Its antigen is currently not known. No qualities accompany the bases; no much larger clone lies one base away.

This chain is built from TRBV7-2 and TRBJ1-2, with no confident D gene call. The specimen comprised peripheral blood, sampled 2 weeks after starting pembrolizumab. This sequence originates from an adult with mismatch repair-deficient cancer. The CDR3 protein sequence reads: CASSLPTSSYGYTF. The DNA reads TGTGCCAGCAGCTTACCCACGTCGAGCTATGGCTACACCTTC.